The next 13 T cell receptor beta chains were all read from a single sample in a study of blood T cell repertoires in COVID-19. Data came from immunoSEQ multiplex PCR; TCRdb stores just in-frame clones and leaves some out. The top ten hold about 1.7% of the sample, which has approximately 210,000 clones, roughly 90% seen once. The source material was peripheral blood. These receptor sequences come from a man aged 65 to 79 with acute or convalescent COVID-19.

The rearrangement joins TRBV3-1 (or the pseudogene TRBV3-2) to TRBJ1-2, with D possibly matching TRBD1 (5 bases). V lost 0 bases and J lost 3, with 11 bases in between. Germline assignment: CDR1 LGHDT and CDR2 YNNKEL (reference sequence). The CDR3 spans 15 residues. The CDR3, as DNA: TGTGCCAGCAGCCAAGATCCGGGGGAAGACTATGGCTACACCTTC. Its translation: CASSQDPGEDYGYTF.

This sequence joins TRBV5-1 and TRBJ1-2; TRBD1 aligns across 7 bases. The CDR3 totals 13 residues. Germline loops: CDR1 SGHRS, CDR2 YFSETQ. The junction had 3 bases not matched to a gene; V was cut back by 0 bases and J by 7 bases. The CDR3 is CASSLEEGAGYTF. DNA of the CDR3: TGCGCCAGCAGCTTGGAAGAGGGGGCTGGCTACACCTTC.

The V call is TRBV28, the J call TRBJ1-2; perhaps TRBD1 as D (5 bases). This CDR3 comprises 14 residues. CDR1 and CDR2 from the germline V gene are MDHEN and SYDVKM. With 4 bases removed from V and 1 base from J, the gap between germline ends came to 10 bases. The CDR3 nucleotides read TGTGCCAGCAGTTCGACAGCGATTAACTATGGCTACACCTTC. Translated, it gives CASSSTAINYGYTF.

The chain couples TRBV11-3 to TRBJ2-2; 7 positions match TRBD1. Germline CDR1 is SGHNT and CDR2 is YENEEA. This CDR3 is 16 amino acids long. Trimming removed 1 base from V and 5 bases from J; junction bases left unmatched: 7. CDR3 nucleotides: TGTGCCAGCAGCTTAGCTGACAGGGCGTTTACCGGGGAGCTGTTTTTT. Protein: CASSLADRAFTGELFF.

This rearrangement joins TRBV12-3 or TRBV12-4 to TRBJ2-2; TRBD2 is a possible D gene (6 bases). The CDR3 has 12 residues. Trimming stripped 6 bases from V and 6 bases from J, with 8 bases between. The CDR3 coding sequence is TGTGCCAGCAGCCCGGGAGCCGGGGAGCTGTTTTTT. Its translation is CASSPGAGELFF.

This clone was seen a handful of times. The chain carries TRBV24-1 and TRBJ2-2, with 7 bases identical to TRBD1. The CDR3 runs 15 residues. Germline-derived CDR1 and CDR2 are KGHDR and SFDVKD. The J segment lost 7 bases and the V segment lost 3 bases, leaving 7 bases of the junction unmatched. CDR3 coding DNA: TGTGCCACCAGTGATGCCAGACAGGGTGGCGGGGAGCTGTTTTTT. Translation gives CATSDARQGGGELFF.

The chain carries TRBV4-2 and TRBJ1-1; no reliable D call. The CDR3 covers 13 residues. In germline, CDR1 is LGHNA, CDR2 YNFKEQ. Trimming took 1 base from V and 1 from J, leaving 4 bases between them. CDR3 sequence: CASSQGRNTEAFF. CDR3 DNA sequence: TGTGCCAGCAGCCAAGGTAGGAACACTGAAGCTTTCTTT.

This chain uses TRBV3-1 (or the pseudogene TRBV3-2) with TRBJ1-4, with D possibly being TRBD1 (6 bases). V was pared by 4 bases and J by 7 bases, with 19 bases between. CDR3 size: 16 residues. In germline, CDR1 is LGHDT, CDR2 YNNKEL (reference sequence). Written as DNA, the CDR3 is TGTGCCAGCAGCCGAACTGCCGGGACAAACGGTGAAAAACTGTTTTTT. Encoded protein: CASSRTAGTNGEKLFF.

The chain joins TRBV6-5 to TRBJ2-6, with no clear D. Per the germline V gene, CDR1 is MNHEY and CDR2 is SVGAGI. V dropped 9 bases and J dropped 4 bases, with 10 bases sitting between them. This CDR3 contains 13 residues. The CDR3 coding sequence is TGTGCCAGTAGAAAATCCGGGGCCAACGTCCTGACTTTC. This translates into CASRKSGANVLTF.

The gene calls are TRBV23-1 and TRBJ1-2; D remains ambiguous. TRBV23-1 is recorded as an ORF, its role being uncertain. This CDR3 region has 17 residues. V dropped 4 bases and J dropped 0 bases, with 18 bases sitting between them. The CDR3 region has the DNA TGCGCCAGCAGTCCCCGGGGAGCGCGGAACTCTAACTATGGCTACACCTTC. Amino acids: CASSPRGARNSNYGYTF.

The chain recombines TRBV12-3 or TRBV12-4 with TRBJ2-6, with D possibly TRBD1 on 5 matching bases. The germline V and J ends were trimmed by 5 bases and 4 bases, with 6 bases remaining between them. The CDR3 covers 13 residues. DNA for the CDR3: TGTGCCAGCAGTCCAGGGGGGGCCAACGTCCTGACTTTC. Translating gives CASSPGGANVLTF.

The rearrangement joins TRBV5-1 to TRBJ2-5; perhaps TRBD2 as D (5 bases). The ends were cut back, 0 bases at V and 5 bases at J, with 14 bases in the middle. In germline, CDR1 is SGHRS, CDR2 YFSETQ. The CDR3 has 15 amino acids. Here the CDR3 reads CASSLASSTGETQYF. In DNA form, the CDR3 reads TGCGCCAGCAGCTTGGCCAGCTCGACGGGGGAGACCCAGTACTTC.

This chain links TRBV5-4 with TRBJ2-1, with 11 bases fitting TRBD2. The V gene's germline CDR1 is SGHNT and CDR2 YYREEE (reference sequence). V lost 4 bases and J lost 8; bases outside the gene matches: 5. This CDR3 region has 14 residues. The CDR3 loop is CASSPGLAVDEQFF. The CDR3 bases are TGTGCCAGCAGCCCGGGACTAGCGGTTGATGAGCAGTTCTTC.